The 27 T cell receptor beta chains reported below all come from one sample, sequenced in a study of T cell repertoires in cytomegalovirus infection. TCRdb itself ran the reads through MiXCR, one entry per CDR3 protein. The sample yields 450,000 to 650,000 distinct CDR3 sequences, 26% seen once. Sequenced input: PBMCs. All receptors come from a human donor in good health (CMV status not recorded). Some clones in this sample may be carry-over from other donors' samples.

Only a few counts were recorded for this clonotype. The chain employs TRBV18 and TRBJ2-7; 10 bases map to TRBD1. The CDR3 is made up of 15 amino acids. Germline V gene sequence: CDR1 KGHSH, CDR2 LQKENI. Germline trimming cut 5 bases from V and 3 bases from J; bases unmatched to any gene: 7. Written as DNA, the CDR3 is TGTGCCAGCTCATTATCCGGGACAGGGGACTACGAGCAGTACGTC. It translates to CASSLSGTGDYEQYV.

This clonotype was observed many times. The rearrangement links TRBV7-6 to TRBJ2-1, with a tentative D call TRBD2 (6 bases). The germline V gene has CDR1 SGHVS and CDR2 FNYEAQ. The CDR3 totals 15 residues. Trimming took 5 bases from V and 7 from J, leaving 18 bases between them. The CDR3 sequence: CASSPLQSGGNEQFF. The CDR3 DNA is TGTGCCAGCAGCCCACTCCAGTCCGGGGGAAATGAGCAGTTCTTC.

The chain combines TRBV6-6 with TRBJ2-7; 7 bases align to TRBD2. This CDR3 is 14 amino acids long. V was pared by 5 bases and J by 5 bases, with 9 bases of the junction left unmatched. Germline lookup yields CDR1 MNHNY and CDR2 SVGAGI (reference sequence). This chain's CDR3 is CASSPWGRGHEQYF. CDR3 DNA: TGTGCCAGCAGTCCCTGGGGGAGGGGCCACGAGCAGTACTTC.

About this clonotype itself: A much bigger clone sits one base away, suggesting this may be a read error. This chain links TRBV27 with TRBJ1-1; no definite D call. V lost 0 bases to trimming and J lost 3 bases, with 8 bases between them. CDR1 and CDR2 from the germline V gene are MNHEY and SMNVEV (reference sequence). The CDR3 contains 14 residues. The CDR3 sequence is CASSLSGSDTEAFF. CDR3 nucleotide sequence: TGTGCCAGCAGTTTATCCGGGTCGGACACTGAAGCTTTCTTT.

A few counts support this clonotype. V gene TRBV9 combines with J gene TRBJ2-1; the match to TRBD2 covers 11 bases. After removal of 0 bases from V and 6 bases from J, the junction contained 5 bases not matched to a gene. This CDR3 is built from 16 residues. Germline CDR1 and CDR2: SGDLS and YYNGEE. CDR3 in amino acids: CASSVGPSGGSNEQFF. In DNA, the CDR3 is TGTGCCAGCAGCGTAGGCCCTAGCGGGGGGAGCAATGAGCAGTTCTTC.

The chain combines TRBV6-2 or TRBV6-3 with TRBJ2-1; 7 positions agree with TRBD2. This CDR3 comprises 17 residues. CDR1 and CDR2 from the germline V gene are MNHEY and SVGEGT. V shed 5 bases and J 6 bases; nucleotides not matched to a gene: 16. CDR3 sequence (DNA): TGTGCCAGCAGTATCCCTAGGGTAGCGGGTTATTCCAATGAGCAGTTCTTC. Protein: CASSIPRVAGYSNEQFF.

This clonotype was seen a few times. The chain couples TRBV10-3 to TRBJ1-1; tentative D call: TRBD1 (5 bases). This CDR3 contains 15 residues. Germline assignment: CDR1 ENHRY and CDR2 SYGVKD. Deletions cut 0 bases from V and 0 bases from J, with 8 bases between. Here the CDR3 reads CAISESGRLNTEAFF. The CDR3 nucleotides read TGTGCCATCAGTGAGTCGGGGCGGCTGAACACTGAAGCTTTCTTT.

V and J are TRBV28 and TRBJ1-1; tentatively, D is TRBD1 (6 bases). The CDR3 is made up of 13 amino acids. Germline lookup yields CDR1 MDHEN and CDR2 SYDVKM. Trimming cost V 8 bases and J 5 bases, with 15 bases left between them. The CDR3 DNA follows: TGTGCCAGCTGGGGGGGCGTCTGGACTGAAGCTTTCTTT. This gives the protein CASWGGVWTEAFF. The full variable domain, with the rest looked up from reference TRBV28 and TRBJ1-1, is DVKVTQSSRYLVKRTGEKVFLECVQDMDHENMFWYRQDPGLGLRLIYFSYDVKMKEKGDIPEGYSVSREKKERFSLILESASTNQTSMYLCASWGGVWTEAFFGQGTRLTVV.

The chain couples TRBV7-2 to TRBJ2-7, with 8 bases identical to TRBD2. This CDR3 has 16 amino acids. Losses at the gene ends were 0 bases for V and 3 bases for J; bases not matched to a gene: 7. Germline CDR1 and CDR2: SGHTA and FQGNSA. CDR3 sequence reads: CASSLAGGGGGYEQYF. CDR3 in DNA: TGTGCCAGCAGCTTAGCCGGGGGGGGGGGGGGCTACGAGCAGTACTTC.

The chain recombines TRBV6-2 or TRBV6-3 with TRBJ1-2; D is possibly TRBD1 (5 bases). Germline values: CDR1 MNHEY, CDR2 SVGEGT. This CDR3 has 14 residues. The V end was cut by 2 bases, the J end by 3 bases, with 10 bases between. The chain's CDR3 is CASSYRGADYGYTF. DNA for the CDR3: TGTGCCAGCAGTTACAGGGGCGCAGACTATGGCTACACCTTC.

J is TRBJ1-5 and V is TRBV4-1; D may be TRBD1 (6 bases). V was pared by 1 base and J by 4 bases, with 17 bases between. Germline V gene lookup returns CDR1 MGHRA and CDR2 YSYEKL. This CDR3 comprises 17 residues. The CDR3 DNA reads TGCGCCAGCAGCCAAGGAACAGGGTTCCGGCGAAATCAGCCCCAGCATTTT. Protein: CASSQGTGFRRNQPQHF.

There are a few counts of this clonotype. The chain couples TRBV6-8 to TRBJ1-6; possibly TRBD1 for D (6 bases). This CDR3 spans 16 amino acids. V lost 3 bases to trimming and J lost 4 bases, with 13 bases between them. In germline, CDR1 is MNHGY, CDR2 SAAAGT. DNA for the CDR3: TGTGCCAGCAGTTATTCCAGGGGATCTTATAATTCACCCCTCCACTTT. It translates to CASSYSRGSYNSPLHF.

This clonotype was picked up many times. The chain joins TRBV7-8 to TRBJ2-5; D may be TRBD1 (6 bases). The CDR3 covers 18 residues. Germline V lookup: CDR1 SGHVS, CDR2 FQNEAQ. The V gene lost 5 bases and the J gene lost 5 bases, with 27 bases spanning the gap. The CDR3 region is CASSAYGVGAVRGETQYF. Written as DNA, the CDR3 is TGTGCCAGCAGCGCCTACGGGGTGGGGGCTGTCCGAGGGGAGACCCAGTACTTC.

This clonotype was observed a few times. The rearrangement uses TRBV7-2 and TRBJ2-2; possible D gene TRBD2, 7 bases. V lost 6 bases and J 5 bases, leaving 25 bases between the germline ends. Germline V gives CDR1 SGHTA, CDR2 FQGNSA. CDR3 size: 18 residues. CDR3 DNA sequence: TGTGCCAGCAGACTCCGTGGTCTGGCGGGGGCGGGGACCGGGGAGCTGTTTTTT. This translates into CASRLRGLAGAGTGELFF.

This clonotype came up a few times. The V gene is TRBV6-1, the J gene TRBJ2-7; 9 bases agree with TRBD1. V was clipped by 6 bases and J by 4 bases; unmatched bases: 10. The CDR3 extends over 15 amino acids. Germline V CDR1 and CDR2: MNHNS, SASEGT. CDR3 in amino acids: CASRRGMTGGYEQYV. The CDR3 DNA reads as TGTGCCAGCAGGAGGGGAATGACAGGGGGTTACGAGCAGTACGTC.

In DNA, the CDR3 is TGTGCCAGCACGATCTCTGGAAACACCATATATTTT. It is translated as CASTISGNTIYF. The chain uses TRBV6-1 and TRBJ1-3; D unresolved. The V gene's germline CDR1 is MNHNS and CDR2 SASEGT. Trimming removed 7 bases from V and 0 bases from J, with 4 bases in between. This CDR3 spans 12 amino acids.

This clonotype was picked up many times. The chain recombines TRBV7-2 with TRBJ1-1; possible D gene TRBD1, 6 bases. Germline V lookup: CDR1 SGHTA, CDR2 FQGNSA. CDR3 length: 15 amino acids. V lost 8 bases and J 5 bases, leaving 21 bases between the germline ends. CDR3 residues: CASSKERGAGTEAFF. In DNA, the CDR3 is TGTGCCAGCTCAAAAGAGCGGGGGGCGGGAACTGAAGCTTTCTTT.

The chain couples TRBV4-1 to TRBJ1-2; the D gene is possibly TRBD1 (5 bases). CDR1 and CDR2 from the germline V gene are MGHRA and YSYEKL. This CDR3 has 16 residues. V was cut by 1 base and J by 4 bases, with 16 bases left in between. The DNA for the CDR3 is TGCGCCAGCAGCCAAGCCCGGGGGGGTTACGGCTATGGCTACACCTTC. It codes for CASSQARGGYGYGYTF.

The CDR3 region is CASHRQGNKETQYF. The DNA for the CDR3 is TGTGCCTCTCACCGGCAGGGGAATAAAGAGACCCAGTACTTC. The J gene is TRBJ2-5, the V gene TRBV6-5; D is possibly TRBD1 (6 bases). The CDR3 consists of 14 residues. Trimming removed 11 bases at V and 3 bases at J, with 19 bases between. Germline values: CDR1 MNHEY, CDR2 SVGAGI.

This clonotype showed up just a few times. The DNA of the CDR3 is TGCGCCAGCAGCGTGACTAGCGGGGCGAACACCGGGGAGCTGTTTTTT. It is translated as CASSVTSGANTGELFF. The chain is built from TRBV5-1 and TRBJ2-2; 11 bases map to TRBD2. CDR1 and CDR2 (germline): SGHRS, YFSETQ. The J segment lost 0 bases and the V segment lost 4 bases, leaving 2 bases of the junction unmatched. The CDR3 consists of 16 residues.

This clonotype appeared many times. The chain has TRBV7-2 and TRBJ2-1; D tentatively reads TRBD1 or TRBD2 (5 bases each). From germline, CDR1 is SGHTA and CDR2 FQGNSA. The CDR3 has 13 residues. Trimming shortened V by 6 bases and J by 3 bases, and 9 bases separated the two germline ends. For the CDR3, the DNA is TGTGCCAGCAGGAGAGGGGACTACAATGAGCAGTTCTTC. Residues: CASRRGDYNEQFF.

This clonotype was seen only a few times. The V gene is TRBV10-3, the J gene TRBJ2-7; D is uncertain. Trimming pared 4 bases from V and 1 base from J, leaving 11 bases between. Germline V CDR1 and CDR2: ENHRY, SYGVKD. The CDR3 loop spans 14 amino acids. The CDR3 sequence: CAISGGSNSYEQYF. The CDR3 DNA is TGTGCCATCAGTGGTGGCAGCAATTCCTACGAGCAGTACTTC.

This chain joins TRBV7-2 and TRBJ1-1; 9 bases are shared with TRBD1. The V gene end was trimmed by 5 bases and the J gene end by 4 bases; junction bases not matched to a gene: 8. The CDR3 length is 15 residues. Germline lookup yields CDR1 SGHTA and CDR2 FQGNSA. The DNA for the CDR3 is TGTGCCAGCAGCCCCGAGACAGGGGGAGGCACTGAAGCTTTCTTT. This translates into CASSPETGGGTEAFF.

This sequence joins TRBV4-3 and TRBJ1-3; D ambiguous. This CDR3 comprises 16 residues. Germline assignment: CDR1 LGHNA and CDR2 YSLEER. Trimming took off 0 bases at V and 0 bases at J, with 9 bases between the two ends. CDR3 bases: TGCGCCAGCAGCCAAGATTCGGGCCTCTCTGGAAACACCATATATTTT. Amino acid sequence: CASSQDSGLSGNTIYF.

This clonotype was counted between two and nine times. The chain joins TRBV11-2 to TRBJ2-1; D is possibly TRBD1 (6 bases). Germline loops: CDR1 SGHAT, CDR2 FQNNGV. The CDR3 is 15 residues long. The V end was cut by 5 bases, the J end by 0 bases, with 11 bases between. DNA of the CDR3: TGTGCCAGCAGCGCACAGGGTGGCTCCTACAATGAGCAGTTCTTC. It encodes CASSAQGGSYNEQFF.

This clonotype has just a few counts. This chain links TRBV7-9 with TRBJ2-3, with D possibly matching TRBD2 (6 bases). The CDR3 contains 12 residues. Trimming left V 8 bases short and J 8 bases short, with 14 bases between. Germline lookup yields CDR1 SEHNR and CDR2 FQNEAQ (reference sequence). The CDR3: CASDSGLGTQYF. The DNA of the CDR3 is TGTGCCAGCGACTCGGGACTCGGTACGCAGTATTTT.

This clonotype has only a few counts. The J gene is TRBJ1-2, the V gene TRBV7-9; a possible D gene is TRBD1 (5 bases). V dropped 1 base and J dropped 2 bases, with 8 bases sitting between them. Germline CDR1 and CDR2: SEHNR and FQNEAQ (reference sequence). The CDR3 is 14 amino acids. The CDR3 reads CASSLESGNYGYTF. Written as DNA, the CDR3 is TGTGCCAGCAGCTTAGAGTCAGGGAACTATGGCTACACCTTC.